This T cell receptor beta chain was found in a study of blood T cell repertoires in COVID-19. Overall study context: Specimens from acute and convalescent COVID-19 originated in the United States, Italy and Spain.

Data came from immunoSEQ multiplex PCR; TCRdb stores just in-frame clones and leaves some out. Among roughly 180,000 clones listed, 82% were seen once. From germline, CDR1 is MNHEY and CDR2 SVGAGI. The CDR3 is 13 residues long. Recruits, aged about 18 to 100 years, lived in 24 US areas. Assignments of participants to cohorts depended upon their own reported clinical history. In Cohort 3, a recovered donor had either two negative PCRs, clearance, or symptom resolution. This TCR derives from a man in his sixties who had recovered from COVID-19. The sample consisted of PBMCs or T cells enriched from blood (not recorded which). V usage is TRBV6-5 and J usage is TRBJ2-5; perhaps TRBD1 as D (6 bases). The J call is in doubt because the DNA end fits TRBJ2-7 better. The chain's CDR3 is CASRVDSSYEQYF. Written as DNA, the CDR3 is TGTGCCAGCAGAGTGGACAGTTCCTACGAGCAGTACTTC.